These 9 T cell receptor beta chains originate from one sample sequenced in a study of blood T cell repertoires in COVID-19. The repertoire was sequenced with immunoSEQ multiplex PCR; TCRdb's copy has only in-frame clones and lacks some. The table lists approximately 70,000 clones, more than 70% of them singletons. The specimen was peripheral blood. These receptor sequences come from a woman aged 70 to 79 with acute or convalescent COVID-19.

This clone was counted a few times. The chain has TRBV7-2 and TRBJ2-1; D is undetermined. Trimming shortened V by 1 base and J by 10 bases, and 11 bases separated the two germline ends. This CDR3 comprises 13 residues. Germline assignment: CDR1 SGHTA and CDR2 FQGNSA. In nucleotides, the CDR3 is TGTGCCAGCAGCTTAGTTGCGTTAACCGAGCAGTTCTTC. Its protein product is CASSLVALTEQFF.

V is TRBV30 and J is TRBJ1-1, with D maybe TRBD1 (6 bases). Germline assignment: CDR1 GTSNPN and CDR2 SVGIG (reference sequence). This CDR3 has 20 residues. The V end was cut by 0 bases, the J end by 4 bases, with 30 bases between. The CDR3 DNA is TGTGCCTGGAGTGTAAAGTCCGGCAGGGGAGCCGGTTTTGGACTCACTGAAGCTTTCTTT. Translating gives CAWSVKSGRGAGFGLTEAFF.

This sequence joins TRBV6-5 and TRBJ2-7; 9 bases align to TRBD1. J was trimmed by 3 bases and V by 5 bases; bases with no gene match: 2. The CDR3 totals 13 residues. Looked up from germline, CDR1 is MNHEY and CDR2 is SVGAGI. The CDR3, as DNA: TGTGCCAGCAGTAGGGACAGGGACTACGAGCAGTACTTC. Translated: CASSRDRDYEQYF.

The chain joins TRBV14 to TRBJ1-2; 10 nucleotides agree with TRBD1. In germline, CDR1 is SGHDN, CDR2 FVKESK. V was pared by 6 bases and J by 4 bases, with 5 bases of the junction left unmatched. This CDR3 is 14 amino acids long. The CDR3 coding sequence is TGTGCCAGCAGTCAGACAGGGGGCGGCTATGGCTACACCTTC. Translating it yields CASSQTGGGYGYTF. The full variable domain, rest sourced from reference TRBV14 and TRBJ1-2, is EAGVTQFPSHSVIEKGQTVTLRCDPISGHDNLYWYRRVMGKEIKFLLHFVKESKQDESGMPNNRFLAERTGGTYSTLKVQPAELEDSGVYFCASSQTGGGYGYTFGSGTRLTVV.

This clone has just one count. This rearrangement joins TRBV5-8 to TRBJ2-3; a weak D match, TRBD2 (6 bases). Germline V gene lookup returns CDR1 SGHTS and CDR2 YDEGEE. The CDR3 extends over 15 amino acids. Deletions cut 4 bases from V and 4 bases from J, with 16 bases between. CDR3 sequence reads: CASSQPTSYADTQYF. In nucleotides, the CDR3 is TGTGCCAGCAGCCAACCGACTAGTTACGCAGATACGCAGTATTTT.

The chain carries TRBV10-3 and TRBJ2-1; 10 bases align to TRBD2. The length of the CDR3 is 15 residues. The ends lost 5 bases at V and 5 bases at J; junction bases unmatched: 6. Germline lookup yields CDR1 ENHRY and CDR2 SYGVKD. Here the CDR3 DNA reads TGTGCCATCAGTATTACTAGCGGGGAAAACAATGAGCAGTTCTTC. Translating it yields CAISITSGENNEQFF.

This clone was observed a few times. This chain joins TRBV7-2 and TRBJ1-6, with TRBD1 matching 7 bases. The CDR3 loop spans 13 amino acids. Per the germline V gene, CDR1 is SGHTA and CDR2 is FQGNSA. Trimming removed 5 bases from V and 10 bases from J; junction bases left unmatched: 5. The CDR3 sequence: CASSNQGDSPLHF. CDR3 coding DNA: TGTGCCAGCAGCAACCAGGGGGACTCACCCCTCCACTTT.

This chain uses TRBV6-6 with TRBJ2-5; a weak D match, TRBD1 (6 bases). V shed 5 bases and J shed 5 bases, with 6 bases lying between them. Germline V gives CDR1 MNHNY, CDR2 SVGAGI (reference sequence). The CDR3 has 11 amino acids. The CDR3, as DNA: TGTGCCAGCAGTAGGGGGGAGACCCAGTACTTC. Protein: CASSRGETQYF.

The genes are TRBV27 and TRBJ2-7; TRBD1 is a possible D gene (5 bases). The germline gives CDR1 MNHEY, CDR2 SMNVEV (reference sequence). V was pared by 6 bases and J by 5 bases, with 20 bases between. This CDR3 comprises 15 residues. CDR3 nucleotide sequence: TGTGCCAGCAGCCTACAGACAGACCCTCTCGACGAGCAGTACTTC. The encoded protein is CASSLQTDPLDEQYF.